This is a list of T cell receptor beta chains from one sample in a study of cytomegalovirus exposure and HLA in healthy donors. Produced via immunoSEQ multiplex PCR; TCRdb's table is partial and in-frame only. Of 160,000 or so clones listed, roughly 75% are singletons. Specimen: PBMCs. Every receptor here comes from a middle-aged man in good health and CMV-seronegative. Each CDR3 is given with its conserved first and last residue. A D gene is named only where the DNA matches it firmly. Size tells how often a clone was seen (once, few, many) or the class of an expanded clone, and some rows leave it out.

v_gene,j_gene,abundance,d_gene,CDR3aa,CDR3nt
TRBV27,TRBJ2-3,NA,TRBD2,CASSTTTSGGTYTQYF,TGTGCCAGCAGTACTACGACGAGCGGGGGCACATATACGCAGTATTTT
TRBV7-9,TRBJ2-6,NA,TRBD2,CASSLTRGGPGANVLTF,TGTGCCAGCAGCTTGACTCGGGGGGGCCCTGGGGCCAACGTCCTGACTTTC
TRBV30,TRBJ1-3,NA,TRBD1,CAWKRDRSLSGNTIYF,TGTGCCTGGAAACGGGACAGGTCCCTCTCTGGAAACACCATATATTTT
TRBV5-1,TRBJ2-5,once,TRBD2,CASSLDTSGQETQYF,TGCGCCAGCAGCTTGGATACTAGCGGACAAGAGACCCAGTACTTC
TRBV10-3,TRBJ1-3,NA,NA,CAIARAGNTIYF,TGTGCCATCGCGAGGGCTGGGAACACCATATATTTT
TRBV28,TRBJ1-2,NA,TRBD1,CASSSSGGYGYTF,TGTGCCAGCAGTTCTTCAGGGGGCTATGGCTACACCTTC
TRBV7-9,TRBJ2-5,NA,TRBD2,CASTPGGGTVQETQYF,TGTGCCAGCACCCCTGGGGGGGGAACAGTACAAGAGACCCAGTACTTC
TRBV5-1,TRBJ2-3,NA,TRBD2,CASSLEGTSPQDTQYF,TGCGCCAGCAGCTTGGAAGGGACTAGCCCCCAAGATACGCAGTATTTT
TRBV30,TRBJ2-1,NA,TRBD2,CAWSVGRGYNEQFF,TGTGCCTGGAGTGTAGGGAGGGGATACAATGAGCAGTTCTTC
TRBV7-9,TRBJ1-1,NA,TRBD1,CAIKGQVGTEAFF,TGTGCCATCAAGGGACAGGTGGGCACTGAAGCTTTCTTT
TRBV7-9,TRBJ1-2,NA,TRBD1,CSSSWGGQEANYGYTF,TGTTCCAGCAGCTGGGGGGGACAGGAAGCTAACTATGGCTACACCTTC
TRBV5-6,TRBJ1-2,NA,NA,CASSLGTTFGGYTF,TGTGCCAGCAGCTTGGGGACAACATTCGGTGGCTACACCTTC
TRBV19,TRBJ2-7,NA,NA,CASSIDSGEGFYEQYF,TGTGCCAGTAGTATAGATTCAGGAGAGGGATTCTACGAGCAGTACTTC
TRBV4-3,TRBJ1-2,NA,TRBD1,CASSDGTGGGYGYTF,TGCGCCAGCAGCGATGGGACAGGGGGCGGCTATGGCTACACCTTC
TRBV18,TRBJ2-7,once,TRBD2,CASSPGGGPYEQYF,TGTGCCAGCTCACCAGGGGGGGGTCCCTACGAGCAGTACTTC
TRBV7-2,TRBJ1-3,NA,NA,CASSFEVGNTIYF,TGTGCCAGCAGCTTTGAGGTGGGAAACACCATATATTTT
TRBV10-3,TRBJ2-7,NA,NA,CAISESHSSYEQYF,TGTGCCATCAGTGAGTCTCACAGCTCCTACGAGCAGTACTTC
TRBV7-2,TRBJ2-3,NA,NA,CASSARGGDTQYF,TGTGCCAGCAGCGCCCGAGGCGGGGATACGCAGTATTTT
TRBV5-1,TRBJ2-7,NA,TRBD1,CASSLDGRSQGATSYEQYF,TGCGCCAGCAGCTTGGATGGGCGGTCCCAGGGGGCTACTTCCTACGAGCAGTACTTC
TRBV5-6,TRBJ2-4,NA,TRBD1,CASSLIRQGGNIQYF,TGTGCCAGCAGCTTAATAAGACAGGGGGGGAACATTCAGTACTTC
TRBV7-8,TRBJ2-1,NA,NA,CASSLEGGGNEQFF,TGTGCCAGCAGCTTAGAGGGGGGAGGGAATGAGCAGTTCTTC
TRBV10-3,TRBJ2-7,NA,NA,CATQNNYEQYF,TGTGCCACCCAGAACAACTACGAGCAGTACTTC
TRBV2,TRBJ1-1,NA,NA,CANHRDSTEAFF,TGTGCCAACCACAGGGATTCCACTGAAGCTTTCTTT
TRBV7-2,TRBJ1-1,once,NA,CASSLRRADEAFF,TGTGCCAGCAGCTTAAGGCGGGCCGACGAAGCTTTCTTT
TRBV7-2,TRBJ1-2,once,TRBD1,CASSPSGTGYAYGYTF,TGTGCCAGCAGCCCCTCCGGGACAGGGTATGCCTATGGCTACACCTTC
TRBV5-4,TRBJ2-2,NA,TRBD2,CATMLAGGNTGELFF,TGTGCCACCATGCTGGCGGGAGGGAATACCGGGGAGCTGTTTTTT
TRBV25-1,TRBJ2-2,NA,TRBD2,CASLAASGFGGELFF,TGTGCCAGTCTCGCGGCTAGCGGTTTCGGCGGGGAGCTGTTTTTT
TRBV2,TRBJ2-2,NA,TRBD2,CASSDPAGYTGELFF,TGTGCCAGCAGTGATCCAGCGGGGTACACCGGGGAGCTGTTTTTT